Here is one TCR beta chain with its context. It lacks a known antigen. One base away there is no much larger clone; base qualities are not given. Genomic DNA was isolated from the sorted cells so that the TCRbeta CDR3 region could be sequenced. The immunoSEQ Assay was used for sequencing of TCRbeta CDR3 regions. Not all clones reach the TCRdb copy of this immuneACCESS table, which keeps in-frame sequences only. Checked studies attribute under half of the gap to unresolved V genes and leave the rest unexplained. The sample table records fewer than 25,000 clones; 65% to 85% of these occur just once. The ten top clones hold about 36% of the sample. The entry originates in a study of OX40 agonist ivuxolimab in advanced cancers. As for the study more broadly: Ivuxolimab was a fully human IgG2 agonistic monoclonal antibody targeting the costimulatory receptor OX40 (CD134). Intravenous ivuxolimab was administered to patients every 2 weeks at six dose levels: 0.01, 0.1, 0.3, 1.5, 3 and 10 mg/kg. Of the 50 to 55 dose-escalation patients, hepatocellular carcinoma was present in approximately 20, melanoma in approximately 15, renal cell carcinoma in 9 and head and neck cancer in 9. In the dose-escalation cohort, 65% to 85% of patients were male, and the mean age was 60 years with a range of about 20 to 79. Patients were allowed to have had prior anti-PD-1, anti-PD-L1 or anti-CTLA-4 therapy, and less than 45% of the dose-escalation patients had previously received checkpoint inhibitors. Three dose-escalation patients achieved partial responses, one with hepatocellular carcinoma and two with cutaneous melanoma. The purpose of peripheral TCRbeta sequencing was to test whether ivuxolimab changed TCR sequence diversity and led to clonal T-cell expansion. The monotherapy dose-escalation portion (N of about 50 patients) of the phase I ivuxolimab trial is reported in the paper.

According to the germline V gene, CDR1 reads LGHNA and CDR2 reads YSLEER. Deletion took 5 bases off V and 5 bases off J, with a span of 18 bases between the germline ends. CDR3 length: 15 amino acids, cysteine to phenylalanine. The entry retains the CDR3 DNA only, 45 bases that are in frame from base 1. General study outcomes and caveats: Low levels of normalized T-cell clonal expansion were also seen in some patients who did not respond. At doses of 0.1 to 3.0 mg/kg, clonal expansion of both CD4+ and CD8+ T cells in blood was seen between baseline and week 6. On average, CD8+ T cells showed more expanded clones than CD4+ T cells after ivuxolimab. In the 0.1-3.0 mg/kg groups, partial responders were among the patients with the lowest normalized peripheral clonal expansion, particularly in CD8+ T cells. Antigen specificity was not determined for the clonally expanded peripheral T cells.

The trial excluded patients who had a history of autoimmune disease or who were on systemic immunosuppression. Peripheral blood for TCR sequencing was drawn from every dose cohort at baseline, at cycle 4 day 1 and at cycle 7 day 1. The samples were drawn from a first-in-human, open-label, multicenter phase I dose-escalation trial of ivuxolimab. Adults with locally advanced or metastatic melanoma, renal cell carcinoma, hepatocellular carcinoma or head and neck squamous cell carcinoma were enrolled in the trial. Before TCR sequencing, CD4+ and CD8+ T cells were separately sorted from peripheral blood.

The sequence derives from an adult with an advanced solid tumor such as melanoma, head and neck, liver or kidney cancer. This sample comprised CD4+ or CD8+ T cells sorted from blood, obtained in a trial of the OX40 agonist ivuxolimab. The V and J genes are TRBV4-3 and TRBJ1-2, with the identity of the D gene unclear. CDR3 sequence: CASSDTITDEYGYTF. The nucleotide sequence reads as follows: TGCGCCAGCAGCGACACCATTACGGACGAATATGGCTACACCTTC.